A selection of T cell receptor beta chains follows, all from one sample in a study of human T cells and chemical hapten exposure. TCRdb processed the RACE reads anew with MiXCR; each CDR3 protein has one entry. This sample yields around 110,000 distinct CDR3 sequences, of which over 10% are seen a single time; approximately 1.5% belongs to the top ten. Material: whole blood, obtained in connection with sensitization to the hapten diphenylcyclopropenone (DPC). The receptors come from a woman aged 50 to 60 with alopecia areata. Some clones in this sample may be carry-over from other donors' samples. CDR3s include the opening cysteine and the closing phenylalanine or tryptophan. The order of the fields is D gene, V gene, J gene, clone size, CDR3 DNA, CDR3 protein. A D gene is named only where the DNA matches it firmly. Clone size is shown for a subset of rows, as once, few, many or a class of expanded clone.

d_gene: NA; v_gene: TRBV9; j_gene: TRBJ2-5; abundance: NA; CDR3nt: TGTGCCAGCAGCGCCGGGTTTACGTACCAAGAGACCCAGTACTTC; CDR3aa: CASSAGFTYQETQYF
d_gene: NA; v_gene: TRBV7-9; j_gene: TRBJ1-1; abundance: NA; CDR3nt: TGTGCCAGCAGCTTGGGGGCGTCGCCCGTTCCGAACACTGAAGCTTTCTTT; CDR3aa: CASSLGASPVPNTEAFF
d_gene: NA; v_gene: TRBV6-1; j_gene: TRBJ1-6; abundance: few; CDR3nt: TGTGCCAGCAGCCCACAGGGCCCCGGAATTCTGGCCCTCCACTTT; CDR3aa: CASSPQGPGILALHF
d_gene: NA; v_gene: TRBV25-1; j_gene: TRBJ1-1; abundance: many; CDR3nt: TGTGCCAGCAGTGAACACGGGAGGAGGAACACTGAAGCTTTCTTT; CDR3aa: CASSEHGRRNTEAFF
d_gene: NA; v_gene: TRBV11-3; j_gene: TRBJ2-7; abundance: many; CDR3nt: TGTGCCAGCAGCTCGTCCCTAGATGCCGACGAGCAGTACTTC; CDR3aa: CASSSSLDADEQYF
d_gene: NA; v_gene: TRBV6-5; j_gene: TRBJ2-1; abundance: many; CDR3nt: TGTGCCAGCAGTTACTCGAGTTGGGGGAATGAGCAGTTCTTC; CDR3aa: CASSYSSWGNEQFF
d_gene: TRBD1; v_gene: TRBV28; j_gene: TRBJ2-5; abundance: many; CDR3nt: TGTGCCAGCAGTTTATGGGGGACAGAAGAGACCCAGTACTTC; CDR3aa: CASSLWGTEETQYF
d_gene: NA; v_gene: TRBV3-1; j_gene: TRBJ2-1; abundance: once; CDR3nt: TGTGGCAGCAGCCAGGGAGAGGGTTCCTACAATGAGCAGTTCTTC; CDR3aa: CGSSQGEGSYNEQFF
d_gene: TRBD1; v_gene: TRBV28; j_gene: TRBJ1-2; abundance: many; CDR3nt: TGTGCCATCGCCCGACAGGGGGCGGAGGGCTACACCTTC; CDR3aa: CAIARQGAEGYTF
d_gene: TRBD2; v_gene: TRBV7-2; j_gene: TRBJ2-1; abundance: NA; CDR3nt: TGTGCCAGCAGCTCCAGGACTAGCGGGACGTATGCTGAGCAGTTCTTC; CDR3aa: CASSSRTSGTYAEQFF
d_gene: NA; v_gene: TRBV28; j_gene: TRBJ2-5; abundance: NA; CDR3nt: TGTGCCAGCAGTTTTGGCGGCAGCCCAAGAGAGACCCAGTACTTC; CDR3aa: CASSFGGSPRETQYF
d_gene: TRBD1; v_gene: TRBV12-3/TRBV12-4; j_gene: TRBJ2-7; abundance: many; CDR3nt: TGTGCCAGCAGTCTAACAGGGGCAGTCACCTACGAGCAGTACTTC; CDR3aa: CASSLTGAVTYEQYF
d_gene: NA; v_gene: TRBV28; j_gene: TRBJ2-1; abundance: many; CDR3nt: TGTGCCAGTAAAACGTCCTACAATGAGCAGTTCTTC; CDR3aa: CASKTSYNEQFF
d_gene: TRBD1; v_gene: TRBV3-1; j_gene: TRBJ1-2; abundance: NA; CDR3nt: TGTGCCAGCAGCCATGGGGACAGGAACCTCTATGGCTACACCTTC; CDR3aa: CASSHGDRNLYGYTF
d_gene: NA; v_gene: TRBV12-2; j_gene: TRBJ1-2; abundance: many; CDR3nt: TGTGCAAGTCGCTTAGCTGGGGTTGCGGGGCCCTATGGCTACACCTTC; CDR3aa: CASRLAGVAGPYGYTF
d_gene: NA; v_gene: TRBV14; j_gene: TRBJ1-2; abundance: few; CDR3nt: TGTGCCAGCAGCCCTGACACATACTATGGCTACACCTTC; CDR3aa: CASSPDTYYGYTF
d_gene: NA; v_gene: TRBV12-3/TRBV12-4; j_gene: TRBJ1-4; abundance: many; CDR3nt: TGTGCCAGCAGTTTAGCGTGGGTTGATGAAAAACTGTTTTTT; CDR3aa: CASSLAWVDEKLFF
d_gene: NA; v_gene: TRBV4-3; j_gene: TRBJ2-5; abundance: NA; CDR3nt: TGCGCCAGCAGCCAAGATCTAGGAGATGGAGAGACCCAGTACTTC; CDR3aa: CASSQDLGDGETQYF
d_gene: TRBD1; v_gene: TRBV29-1; j_gene: TRBJ2-7; abundance: NA; CDR3nt: TGCAGCGTCGCCCTTAGCCCAGGGGGTTCCTACGAGCAGTACTTC; CDR3aa: CSVALSPGGSYEQYF
d_gene: TRBD1; v_gene: TRBV12-3/TRBV12-4; j_gene: TRBJ2-5; abundance: many; CDR3nt: TGTGCCAGCAGCTTCACAGGGGTACGACAAGAGACCCAGTACTTC; CDR3aa: CASSFTGVRQETQYF
d_gene: NA; v_gene: TRBV29-1; j_gene: TRBJ1-2; abundance: NA; CDR3nt: TGCAGCGCCGACACGGTTCCAGGGAGCTACACCTTC; CDR3aa: CSADTVPGSYTF
d_gene: NA; v_gene: TRBV12-5; j_gene: TRBJ2-7; abundance: few; CDR3nt: TGTGCTAGTGGTCCAAGACAGAGCCTCTCCTACGAGCAGTACTTC; CDR3aa: CASGPRQSLSYEQYF
d_gene: TRBD1; v_gene: TRBV4-3; j_gene: TRBJ1-4; abundance: NA; CDR3nt: TGCGCCAGCAGCCAAGATCTCGCGGCAGGGGGTGAAAAACTGTTTTTT; CDR3aa: CASSQDLAAGGEKLFF
d_gene: TRBD1; v_gene: TRBV28; j_gene: TRBJ1-1; abundance: many; CDR3nt: TGTGCCAGCAGTTCCCAGGGGGGACGGGGGAACACTGAAGCTTTCTTT; CDR3aa: CASSSQGGRGNTEAFF
d_gene: NA; v_gene: TRBV18; j_gene: TRBJ1-1; abundance: many; CDR3nt: TGTGCCAGCTTTCACCTCCCACAGAGCAACACTGAAGCTTTCTTT; CDR3aa: CASFHLPQSNTEAFF
d_gene: NA; v_gene: TRBV18; j_gene: TRBJ1-5; abundance: few; CDR3nt: TGTGCCAGCTCACCGGTTGGGATCGGGTTGCGTTCGAGTAGCAATCAGCCCCAGCATTTT; CDR3aa: CASSPVGIGLRSSSNQPQHF
d_gene: NA; v_gene: TRBV6-5; j_gene: TRBJ2-7; abundance: NA; CDR3nt: TGTGCCAGCAGTTACTTAGCCAGGGTCAACGAGCAGTACTTC; CDR3aa: CASSYLARVNEQYF
d_gene: NA; v_gene: TRBV20-1; j_gene: TRBJ1-3; abundance: few; CDR3nt: TGCAGTGCTCGTGCCCACGTTAGCTCTGGAAACACCATATATTTT; CDR3aa: CSARAHVSSGNTIYF
d_gene: NA; v_gene: TRBV6-5; j_gene: TRBJ2-2; abundance: many; CDR3nt: TGTGCCACCGCGAAACCCATTACCGGGGAGCTGTTTTTT; CDR3aa: CATAKPITGELFF
d_gene: NA; v_gene: TRBV29-1; j_gene: TRBJ2-7; abundance: NA; CDR3nt: TGCAGCGTCCTAAGCCGCTCGAGGGGAGGCTTCTACGAGCAGTACTTC; CDR3aa: CSVLSRSRGGFYEQYF
d_gene: NA; v_gene: TRBV6-1; j_gene: TRBJ2-2; abundance: NA; CDR3nt: TGTGCCTTCCAGACGGGGGACCCCGGGGAGCTGTTTTTT; CDR3aa: CAFQTGDPGELFF
d_gene: TRBD2; v_gene: TRBV20-1; j_gene: TRBJ2-7; abundance: few; CDR3nt: TGCAGTGCAAGACTAGCGGGTCCCTACGAGCAGTACTTC; CDR3aa: CSARLAGPYEQYF
d_gene: NA; v_gene: TRBV7-2; j_gene: TRBJ2-3; abundance: NA; CDR3nt: TGTGCCACCCTAGATAGGGGTTATAGCACAGATACGCAGTATTTT; CDR3aa: CATLDRGYSTDTQYF
d_gene: TRBD1; v_gene: TRBV4-1; j_gene: TRBJ1-1; abundance: few; CDR3nt: TGCGCCAGCAGCCTGCAGGGGGATAGGATTGTGAACACTGAAGCTTTCTTT; CDR3aa: CASSLQGDRIVNTEAFF
d_gene: TRBD1; v_gene: TRBV18; j_gene: TRBJ1-3; abundance: few; CDR3nt: TGTGCCAGCTCACCGGGGACAGGGGAAGGTTACACCATATATTTT; CDR3aa: CASSPGTGEGYTIYF
d_gene: NA; v_gene: TRBV2; j_gene: TRBJ2-3; abundance: many; CDR3nt: TGTGCCAGCAGTGTCCAGGCAGATACGCAGTATTTT; CDR3aa: CASSVQADTQYF
d_gene: NA; v_gene: TRBV18; j_gene: TRBJ1-6; abundance: many; CDR3nt: TGTGCCAGCTCACCTCTCGGGGTGGGATCACCCCTCCACTTT; CDR3aa: CASSPLGVGSPLHF
d_gene: NA; v_gene: TRBV20-1; j_gene: TRBJ1-3; abundance: few; CDR3nt: TGCAGTGCCACCCCGGATGGCCGGGGAAACACCATATATTTT; CDR3aa: CSATPDGRGNTIYF
d_gene: TRBD1; v_gene: TRBV6-2/TRBV6-3; j_gene: TRBJ1-5; abundance: few; CDR3nt: TGTGCCAGCAGTTACCAGGACAGGAGCAATCAGCCCCAGCATTTT; CDR3aa: CASSYQDRSNQPQHF
d_gene: NA; v_gene: TRBV7-2; j_gene: TRBJ1-3; abundance: NA; CDR3nt: TGTGCCAGCAGCTTAGCGCCGCAGGGAGCCGGAAACACCATATATTTT; CDR3aa: CASSLAPQGAGNTIYF
d_gene: NA; v_gene: TRBV5-1; j_gene: TRBJ2-3; abundance: many; CDR3nt: TGCGCCAGCAGCCTAGGACTGAAACCTAGCACAGATACGCAGTATTTT; CDR3aa: CASSLGLKPSTDTQYF
d_gene: TRBD2; v_gene: TRBV19; j_gene: TRBJ2-4; abundance: NA; CDR3nt: TGTGCCAGTAGTATAGAACTAGCGGGAGGGCCGGGCATTCAGTACTTC; CDR3aa: CASSIELAGGPGIQYF
d_gene: NA; v_gene: TRBV28; j_gene: TRBJ2-5; abundance: few; CDR3nt: TGTGCCAGCACCCCCCGAGGGGGGAAGCAAGAGACCCAGTACTTC; CDR3aa: CASTPRGGKQETQYF
d_gene: NA; v_gene: TRBV27; j_gene: TRBJ2-7; abundance: many; CDR3nt: TGTGCCAGCAGTTTACCGGGCAGACCTTACGAGCAGTACTTC; CDR3aa: CASSLPGRPYEQYF
d_gene: NA; v_gene: TRBV12-3/TRBV12-4; j_gene: TRBJ1-1; abundance: many; CDR3nt: TGTGCCAGCACCTTAGCGGGGAACACTGAAGCTTTCTTT; CDR3aa: CASTLAGNTEAFF
d_gene: TRBD2; v_gene: TRBV5-1; j_gene: TRBJ2-1; abundance: NA; CDR3nt: TGCGCCAGCAGCAGGGAGGCTAGCGGGAGCGACTACAATGAGCAGTTCTTC; CDR3aa: CASSREASGSDYNEQFF
d_gene: NA; v_gene: TRBV14; j_gene: TRBJ1-2; abundance: NA; CDR3nt: TGTGCCAGCAGCCTGCAGACCTACTATGGCTACACCTTC; CDR3aa: CASSLQTYYGYTF
d_gene: NA; v_gene: TRBV7-9; j_gene: TRBJ2-7; abundance: many; CDR3nt: TGTGCCAGCAGCCCCGGGGGTTACGAGCAGTACTTC; CDR3aa: CASSPGGYEQYF
d_gene: NA; v_gene: TRBV28; j_gene: TRBJ1-2; abundance: NA; CDR3nt: TGTGCCAGCAGCAAAAGGGTGTACGGCTACACCTTC; CDR3aa: CASSKRVYGYTF
d_gene: NA; v_gene: TRBV7-6; j_gene: TRBJ2-5; abundance: NA; CDR3nt: TGTGCCAGCAGCCCGGGACTCCACCAGACCCAGTACTTC; CDR3aa: CASSPGLHQTQYF
d_gene: NA; v_gene: TRBV2; j_gene: TRBJ2-1; abundance: NA; CDR3nt: TGTGCCAGCAGTGATGGTGGGAGACCCTACAATGAGCAGTTCTTC; CDR3aa: CASSDGGRPYNEQFF
d_gene: NA; v_gene: TRBV12-3/TRBV12-4; j_gene: TRBJ1-2; abundance: many; CDR3nt: TGTGCCAGCAGTTTCACCAACTATGGCTACACCTTC; CDR3aa: CASSFTNYGYTF
d_gene: NA; v_gene: TRBV7-9; j_gene: TRBJ2-2; abundance: NA; CDR3nt: TGTGCCAGCAACAGACTCACGAACACCGGGGAGCTGTTTTTT; CDR3aa: CASNRLTNTGELFF
d_gene: NA; v_gene: TRBV6-2/TRBV6-3; j_gene: TRBJ2-1; abundance: NA; CDR3nt: TGTGCCAGCAGTTACTTGGGCAGGTACAATGAGCAGTTCTTC; CDR3aa: CASSYLGRYNEQFF
d_gene: NA; v_gene: TRBV7-2; j_gene: TRBJ1-5; abundance: NA; CDR3nt: TGTGTCAGCAGCTTAGCCCCAGGGGACAATCAGTCCCAGCATTTT; CDR3aa: CVSSLAPGDNQSQHF
d_gene: NA; v_gene: TRBV21-1; j_gene: TRBJ1-4; abundance: many; CDR3nt: TGTGCCAGCAGCACAAGAAGCGCAACTAATGAAAAACTGTTTTTT; CDR3aa: CASSTRSATNEKLFF
d_gene: NA; v_gene: TRBV2; j_gene: TRBJ1-5; abundance: NA; CDR3nt: TGTGCCAGCAGTGTATCAGACCAAAATCAGCCCCAGCATTTT; CDR3aa: CASSVSDQNQPQHF